This record covers a single T cell receptor (beta chain). The CDR3 has 13 residues. Germline V CDR1 and CDR2: SEHNR, FQNEAQ (reference sequence). V was clipped by 5 bases and J by 5 bases, with 12 bases between them. Seattle-derived patients entered the study during active infection and were followed longitudinally. The data originate from a study of blood T cell repertoires in COVID-19. Across the whole study: Material from acute and convalescent COVID-19 was sourced from the United States, Italy and Spain. Sample material is recorded as cDNA or gDNA derived from T cells, B-cell-depleted T cells, or PBMCs.

Per the original methods: Amplification from reference gene primers served as the basis for estimated nucleated cell counts. Clones were sequenced by immunoSEQ multiplex PCR, and TCRdb holds only the in-frame ones, with some missing. V and J calls plus clone size are reproduced from that table; the DNA served to infer D and trimming. The sample carries some 300,000 clones, 70% to 90% recorded once. The sample taken for sequencing was peripheral blood. The receptor was isolated from a woman aged 50 to 65 with COVID-19, enrolled during active disease. The chain joins TRBV7-9 to TRBJ1-1; perhaps TRBD1 as D (6 bases). The chain's CDR3 is CASSPPGETEAFF. As DNA, the CDR3 is TGTGCCAGCAGCCCCCCAGGGGAAACTGAAGCTTTCTTT.